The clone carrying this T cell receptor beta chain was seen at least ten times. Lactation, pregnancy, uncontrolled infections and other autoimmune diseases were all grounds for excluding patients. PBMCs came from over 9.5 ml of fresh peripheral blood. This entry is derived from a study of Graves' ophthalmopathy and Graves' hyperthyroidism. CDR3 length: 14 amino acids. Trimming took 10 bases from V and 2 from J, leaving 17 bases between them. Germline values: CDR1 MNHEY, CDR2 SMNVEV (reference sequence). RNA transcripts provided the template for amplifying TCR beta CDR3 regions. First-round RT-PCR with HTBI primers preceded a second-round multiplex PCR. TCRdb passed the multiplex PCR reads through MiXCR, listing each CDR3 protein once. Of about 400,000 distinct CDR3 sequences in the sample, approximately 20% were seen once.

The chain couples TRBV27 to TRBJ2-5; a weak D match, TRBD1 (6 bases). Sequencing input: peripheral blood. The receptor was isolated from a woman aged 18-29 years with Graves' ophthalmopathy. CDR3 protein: CATNQPGEQETQYF. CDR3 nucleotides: TGTGCCACCAACCAACCAGGGGAGCAAGAGACCCAGTACTTC.